A selection of T cell receptor beta chains follows, all from one sample in a study of T cells after yellow fever vaccination. TCRdb re-called the 5' RACE reads with MiXCR, one entry per CDR3 protein. The sample holds around 310,000 distinct CDR3 sequences, 7.5% to 9% seen once. This sample comprised PBMCs, obtained on the day of the first yellow fever vaccination. These receptors came from a young man who received the YFV17D yellow fever vaccine. Both conserved end residues are part of each CDR3. A D gene is named only where the DNA matches it firmly. Clone sizes are given selectively: once, few, many, or a class where the clone is expanded.

d_call: .; clone_size: .; v_call: TRBV7-2; j_call: TRBJ1-1; cdr3_aa: CASRPGRLGEAFF
d_call: .; clone_size: many; v_call: TRBV11-2; j_call: TRBJ1-1; cdr3_aa: CASSFRGNAEAFF
d_call: TRBD2; clone_size: many; v_call: TRBV4-3; j_call: TRBJ2-1; cdr3_aa: CASSSLFPSGGEDEQFF
d_call: TRBD1; clone_size: few; v_call: TRBV11-2; j_call: TRBJ2-1; cdr3_aa: CASSFARGPYNEQFF
d_call: TRBD2; clone_size: few; v_call: TRBV20-1; j_call: TRBJ2-3; cdr3_aa: CSASILAGYITDTQYF
d_call: .; clone_size: .; v_call: TRBV5-1; j_call: TRBJ2-7; cdr3_aa: CASSFLHGGRSYEQYF
d_call: TRBD1; clone_size: .; v_call: TRBV7-6; j_call: TRBJ2-3; cdr3_aa: CASSSPGQGRGTQYF
d_call: .; clone_size: few; v_call: TRBV27; j_call: TRBJ1-5; cdr3_aa: CASSPQGDFNQPQHF
d_call: .; clone_size: few; v_call: TRBV5-1; j_call: TRBJ2-2; cdr3_aa: CASSYGSGSGELFF
d_call: .; clone_size: many; v_call: TRBV7-9; j_call: TRBJ2-5; cdr3_aa: CASSPRPLGIQETQYF